This TCR beta chain was captured in a study of identical twins. Study outcomes and limitations: Fewer insertions characterized abundant cord blood beta clonotypes, whereas memory repertoires showed none. Surplus twin overlap in beta out-of-frame sequences was less pronounced. In monozygotic twins, models underestimated the sharing of out-of-frame TCR alpha.

TCRdb re-called the 5' RACE reads with MiXCR, one entry per CDR3 protein. The sample lists 500,000 or so distinct CDR3 sequences, around 14% occurring once. On this clonotype: What it binds is unknown.

These data are also associated with another study on yellow fever vaccine responses in identical twins. From that study: Twins showed a vaccine T cell response that reportedly seemed partly convergent, partly personalized.

Sequencing was carried out using CD4+ T cells sorted from blood. The clonotype comes from a woman under 30 in good health.

The CDR3 reads CASSYTVGNEEQFF. CDR3 nucleotides: TGTGCCAGCAGCTATACCGTAGGTAATGAGGAGCAGTTCTTC. The rearrangement uses TRBV12-3 or TRBV12-4 and TRBJ2-1, with no clear D. Trimming stripped 6 bases from V and 10 bases from J, with 19 bases between. This CDR3 comprises 14 residues.